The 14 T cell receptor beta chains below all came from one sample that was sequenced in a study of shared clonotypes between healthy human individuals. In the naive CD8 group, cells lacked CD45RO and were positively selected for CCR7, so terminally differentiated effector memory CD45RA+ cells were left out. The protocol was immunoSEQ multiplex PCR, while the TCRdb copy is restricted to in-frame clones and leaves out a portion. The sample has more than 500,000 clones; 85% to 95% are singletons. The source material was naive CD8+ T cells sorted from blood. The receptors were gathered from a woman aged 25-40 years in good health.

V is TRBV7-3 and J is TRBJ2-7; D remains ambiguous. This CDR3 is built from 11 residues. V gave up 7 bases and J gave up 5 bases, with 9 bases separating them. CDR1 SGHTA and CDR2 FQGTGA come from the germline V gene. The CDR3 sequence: CASTQGHEQYF. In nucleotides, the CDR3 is TGTGCCAGCACCCAAGGGCACGAGCAGTACTTC.

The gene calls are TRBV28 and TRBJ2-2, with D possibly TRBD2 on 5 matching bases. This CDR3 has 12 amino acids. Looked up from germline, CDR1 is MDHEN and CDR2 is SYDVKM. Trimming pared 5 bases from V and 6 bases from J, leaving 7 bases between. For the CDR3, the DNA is TGTGCCAGCAGTCGAGCGGCCGGGGAGCTGTTTTTT. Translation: CASSRAAGELFF.

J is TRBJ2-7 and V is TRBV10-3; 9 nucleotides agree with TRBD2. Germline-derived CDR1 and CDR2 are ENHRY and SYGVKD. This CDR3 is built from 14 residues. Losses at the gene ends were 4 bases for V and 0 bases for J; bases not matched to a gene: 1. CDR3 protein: CAISGSGSSYEQYF. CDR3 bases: TGTGCCATCAGTGGTAGCGGGAGCTCCTACGAGCAGTACTTC.

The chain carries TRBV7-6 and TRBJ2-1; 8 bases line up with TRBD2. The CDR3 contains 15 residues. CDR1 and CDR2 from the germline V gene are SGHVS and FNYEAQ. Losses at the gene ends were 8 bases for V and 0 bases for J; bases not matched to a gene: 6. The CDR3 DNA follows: TGTGCCAGCTCCAGCGGGAGTGGCTCCTACAATGAGCAGTTCTTC. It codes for CASSSGSGSYNEQFF.

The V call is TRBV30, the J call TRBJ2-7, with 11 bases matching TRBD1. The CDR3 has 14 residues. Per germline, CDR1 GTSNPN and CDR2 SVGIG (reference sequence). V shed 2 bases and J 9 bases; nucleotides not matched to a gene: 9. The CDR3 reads CAWSSGTGGDRQYF. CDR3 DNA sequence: TGTGCCTGGAGTTCCGGGACAGGGGGTGACCGGCAGTACTTC.

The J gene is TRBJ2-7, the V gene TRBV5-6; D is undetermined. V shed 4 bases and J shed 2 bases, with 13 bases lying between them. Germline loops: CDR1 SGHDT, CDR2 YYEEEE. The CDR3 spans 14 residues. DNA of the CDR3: TGTGCCAGCAGCGATGACTCGGCCCCCTACGAGCAGTACTTC. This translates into CASSDDSAPYEQYF.

CDR3 in DNA: TGTGCCAGCAGTTTACTAACAGGGGGCGGCGAGCAGTACTTC. Protein product: CASSLLTGGGEQYF. The chain employs TRBV28 and TRBJ2-7; 9 nucleotides agree with TRBD1. Germline V gene sequence: CDR1 MDHEN, CDR2 SYDVKM. Germline trimming cut 2 bases from V and 6 bases from J; bases unmatched to any gene: 5. The CDR3 contains 14 residues.

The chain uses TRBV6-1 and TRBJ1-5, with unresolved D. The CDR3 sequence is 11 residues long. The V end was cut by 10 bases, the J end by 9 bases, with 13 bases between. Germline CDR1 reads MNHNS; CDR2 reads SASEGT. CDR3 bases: TGTGCCACGAAGCAAGCATGGCCCCAGCATTTT. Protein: CATKQAWPQHF.

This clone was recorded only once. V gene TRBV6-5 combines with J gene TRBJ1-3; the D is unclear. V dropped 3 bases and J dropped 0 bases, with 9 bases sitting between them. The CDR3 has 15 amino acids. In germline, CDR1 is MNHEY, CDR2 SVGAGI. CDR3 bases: TGTGCCAGCAGTTATACAGCACACTCTGGAAACACCATATATTTT. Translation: CASSYTAHSGNTIYF.

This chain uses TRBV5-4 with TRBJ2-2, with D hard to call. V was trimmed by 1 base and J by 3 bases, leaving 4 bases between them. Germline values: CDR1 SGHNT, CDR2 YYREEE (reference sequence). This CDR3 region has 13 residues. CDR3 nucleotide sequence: TGTGCCAGCAGCTTGTCGGACACCGGGGAGCTGTTTTTT. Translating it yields CASSLSDTGELFF. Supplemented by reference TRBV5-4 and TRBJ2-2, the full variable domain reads ETGVTQSPTHLIKTRGQQVTLRCSSQSGHNTVSWYQQALGQGPQFIFQYYREEENGRGNFPPRFSGLQFPNYSSELNVNALELDDSALYLCASSLSDTGELFFGEGSRLTVL.

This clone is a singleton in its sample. This CDR3 is CASSSAKGQDTGELFF. The DNA of the CDR3 is TGTGCCAGCAGCTCAGCCAAGGGACAGGACACCGGGGAGCTGTTTTTT. The chain has TRBV7-8 and TRBJ2-2, with 8 bases fitting TRBD1. CDR1 and CDR2 from the germline V gene are SGHVS and FQNEAQ. The CDR3 has 16 residues. The J segment lost 3 bases and the V segment lost 4 bases, leaving 7 bases of the junction unmatched.

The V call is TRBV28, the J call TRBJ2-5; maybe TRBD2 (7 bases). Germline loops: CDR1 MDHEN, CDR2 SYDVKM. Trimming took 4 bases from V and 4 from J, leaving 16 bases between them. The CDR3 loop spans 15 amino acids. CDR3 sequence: CASSSEGEGGETQYF. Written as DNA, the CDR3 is TGTGCCAGCAGTTCTGAAGGGGAGGGGGGAGAGACCCAGTACTTC.

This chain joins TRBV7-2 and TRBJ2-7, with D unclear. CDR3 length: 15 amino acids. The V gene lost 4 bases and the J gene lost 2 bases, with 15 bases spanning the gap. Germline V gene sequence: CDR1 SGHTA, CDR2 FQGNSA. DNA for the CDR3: TGTGCCAGCAGCTCCCGACCTTCGGAGCCCTACGAGCAGTACTTC. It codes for CASSSRPSEPYEQYF.

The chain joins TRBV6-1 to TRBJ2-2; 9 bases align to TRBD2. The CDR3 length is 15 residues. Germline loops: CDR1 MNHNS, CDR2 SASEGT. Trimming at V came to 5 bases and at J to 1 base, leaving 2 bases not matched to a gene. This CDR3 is CASSLTSGNTGELFF. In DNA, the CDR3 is TGTGCCAGCAGTCTGACTAGCGGGAACACCGGGGAGCTGTTTTTT.